This TCR beta chain was found in a study of blood T cell repertoires in COVID-19. Overall study: Sites across the United States, Italy and Spain contributed samples from acute and convalescent COVID-19. PBMCs, B-cell-depleted T cells, or T cells provided the cDNA or gDNA that made up the material.

V was trimmed by 2 bases and J by 5 bases, leaving 11 bases between them. This CDR3 spans 14 amino acids. Germline lookup yields CDR1 MNHNS and CDR2 SASEGT. Produced via immunoSEQ multiplex PCR; TCRdb's table is partial and in-frame only. The data contain 100,000 to 150,000 clones, roughly 86% of them singletons. The sequence derives from a woman aged 55 to 70 with acute or convalescent COVID-19. This sequence joins TRBV6-1 and TRBJ2-3, with unresolved D. The sample was peripheral blood. Here the CDR3 reads CASSEIPGGDTQYF. The DNA of the CDR3 is TGTGCCAGCAGTGAAATACCGGGTGGAGATACGCAGTATTTT.